The T cell receptor beta chain under discussion was sequenced for a study of vaccination effects on CD4 cells after COVID-19. The assay was immunoSEQ multiplex PCR, and TCRdb's table has in-frame clones only and misses some. The repertoire holds approximately 61,000 clones, with 55% to 85% as singletons. Antigen-specific CD4+ T cell clonotypes were called by their expansion after viral peptide-pool culture in ViraFEST. Following culture for about 11 days, CD4+ T cells were isolated. As their vaccination, participants received two doses of either BNT162b2 or mRNA-1273. All vaccine recipients tested negative for nucleocapsid antibodies and had never contracted SARS-CoV-2 infection. PBMC cultures contained two million cells per well, 9.5 to 10 IU/ml IL-2 and roughly 9.4 ug/ml peptides. Concerning this clone itself: Its antigen is still unknown.

Study-wide results and caveats: Late post-vaccination, clones induced by infection and those induced by vaccine underwent marked clonal contraction.

Looked up from germline, CDR1 is DFQATT and CDR2 is SNEGSKA (reference sequence). V lost 3 bases and J 7 bases, leaving 15 bases between the germline ends. The CDR3 is 13 residues long. The source material was CD4+ T cells from PBMCs cultured with HCoV-229E spike peptides, sampled after COVID-19 vaccination. This TCR was recovered from a human donor who received a COVID-19 vaccine. The chain couples TRBV20-1 to TRBJ1-2; D gene ambiguous. Here the CDR3 DNA reads TGCAGTGCTAGTTTTACAGAGAATAGTGGCTACACCTTC. Residues: CSASFTENSGYTF.